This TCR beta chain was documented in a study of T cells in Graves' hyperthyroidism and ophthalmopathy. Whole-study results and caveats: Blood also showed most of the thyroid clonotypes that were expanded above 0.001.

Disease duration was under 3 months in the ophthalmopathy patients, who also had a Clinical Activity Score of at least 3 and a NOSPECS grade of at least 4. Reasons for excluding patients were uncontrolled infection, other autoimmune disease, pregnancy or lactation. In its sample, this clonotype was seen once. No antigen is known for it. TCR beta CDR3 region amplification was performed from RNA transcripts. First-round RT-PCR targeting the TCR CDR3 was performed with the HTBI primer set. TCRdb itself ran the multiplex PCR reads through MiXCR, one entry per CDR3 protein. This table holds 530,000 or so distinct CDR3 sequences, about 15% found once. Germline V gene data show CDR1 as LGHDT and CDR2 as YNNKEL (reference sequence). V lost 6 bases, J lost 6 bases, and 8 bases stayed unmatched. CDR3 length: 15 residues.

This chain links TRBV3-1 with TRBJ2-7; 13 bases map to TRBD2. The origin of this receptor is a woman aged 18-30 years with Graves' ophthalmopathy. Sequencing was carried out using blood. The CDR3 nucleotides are TGTGCCAGCAGTCTCGGACTAGCGGGAGAGGCCGAGCAGTACTTC. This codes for CASSLGLAGEAEQYF.